The 28 T cell receptor beta chains given below trace back to one sample, sequenced in a study of shared clonotypes between healthy human individuals. The repertoire was sequenced with immunoSEQ multiplex PCR; TCRdb's copy has only in-frame clones and lacks some. Of 550,000 to 800,000 clones listed, around 90% are singletons. The sequencing sample was made of memory CD8+ T cells from PBMCs. This sample's subset: CD45RO+ cells pooled with CCR7-negative TemRA cells. These TCRs come from a man younger than 35 in good health. Some clones in this sample may be carry-over from other donors' samples.

The chain combines TRBV7-8 with TRBJ1-1; the match to TRBD1 covers 9 bases. The germline V gene has CDR1 SGHVS and CDR2 FQNEAQ. V lost 4 bases to trimming and J lost 0 bases; unmatched junction nucleotides: 9. The CDR3 runs 17 residues. The CDR3 protein is CASSWEQGAKMNTEAFF. CDR3 DNA sequence: TGTGCCAGCAGCTGGGAACAGGGGGCAAAAATGAACACTGAAGCTTTCTTT.

This chain uses TRBV19 with TRBJ2-7; D gene uncertain. V shed 2 bases and J shed 5 bases, with 10 bases lying between them. CDR1 LNHDA and CDR2 SQIVND come from the germline V gene (reference sequence). The length of the CDR3 is 13 residues. Here the CDR3 DNA reads TGTGCCAGTAGTATAATTTTTGGGGACGAGCAGTACTTC. The encoded protein is CASSIIFGDEQYF.

The chain is built from TRBV28 and TRBJ2-5; D gene uncertain. V was clipped by 6 bases and J by 2 bases, with 4 bases between them. Looked up from germline, CDR1 is MDHEN and CDR2 is SYDVKM. CDR3 length equals 11 residues. The CDR3 loop is CASSNQETQYF. DNA for the CDR3: TGTGCCAGCAGCAATCAAGAGACCCAGTACTTC.

The rearrangement links TRBV4-3 to TRBJ2-2, with TRBD2 identical over 14 bases. From germline, CDR1 is LGHNA and CDR2 YSLEER. The ends lost 4 bases at V and 7 bases at J; junction bases unmatched: 8. This CDR3 contains 17 residues. The CDR3 here is CASSPGLAGVYGGELFF. CDR3 sequence (DNA): TGCGCCAGCAGCCCGGGACTAGCGGGAGTTTATGGCGGGGAGCTGTTTTTT.

DNA for the CDR3: TGTGCCAGCAGCCCCCACCCCGGGGAGCTGTTTTTT. The encoded protein is CASSPHPGELFF. The chain couples TRBV9 to TRBJ2-2; D remains unclear. Trimming took off 4 bases at V and 6 bases at J, with 7 bases between the two ends. The CDR3 sequence is 12 residues long. CDR1 and CDR2 from the germline V gene are SGDLS and YYNGEE.

This clone was counted only a few times. The genes are TRBV7-9 and TRBJ1-5, with D perhaps TRBD1 (5 bases). The V end lost 2 bases, the J end lost 9 bases, and 8 bases lay between the germline ends. The germline gives CDR1 SEHNR, CDR2 FQNEAQ (reference sequence). This CDR3 is 12 amino acids long. CDR3 bases: TGTGCCAGCAGCTTAAAGGGGTGGCCCCAGCATTTT. It specifies CASSLKGWPQHF.

This chain uses TRBV28 with TRBJ2-7; D remains ambiguous. Germline lookup yields CDR1 MDHEN and CDR2 SYDVKM. The CDR3 sequence is 14 residues long. Trimming shortened V by 3 bases and J by 3 bases, and 12 bases separated the two germline ends. This CDR3 reads CASSFWAENYEQYF. As DNA, the CDR3 is TGTGCCAGCAGTTTTTGGGCAGAGAACTACGAGCAGTACTTC.

The chain combines TRBV2 with TRBJ1-4; D perhaps matches TRBD1 (5 bases). The ends were cut back, 4 bases at V and 2 bases at J, with 14 bases in the middle. Germline CDR1 is SNHLY and CDR2 is FYNNEI. This CDR3 contains 16 residues. The CDR3: CASSGDFLGTNEKLFF. Here the CDR3 DNA reads TGTGCCAGCAGTGGGGACTTCCTGGGGACTAATGAAAAACTGTTTTTT.

The CDR3 region has the DNA TGTGCCAGCAGCACCGCCAGGGCCGAGCAGTACTTC. Protein sequence: CASSTARAEQYF. V and J are TRBV7-9 and TRBJ2-7, with D possibly being TRBD1 (5 bases). Germline CDR1 SEHNR, CDR2 FQNEAQ (reference sequence). V lost 5 bases to trimming and J lost 6 bases, with 11 bases between them. The CDR3 is 12 amino acids.

The chain links TRBV5-1 to TRBJ2-7, with D maybe TRBD1 (7 bases). Germline CDR1 and CDR2: SGHRS and YFSETQ. The V end lost 4 bases, the J end lost 5 bases, and 22 bases lay between the germline ends. The CDR3 has 16 residues. The CDR3 sequence is CASSPPSKEGADEQYF. Written as DNA, the CDR3 is TGCGCCAGCAGCCCGCCTTCCAAGGAGGGGGCGGACGAGCAGTACTTC.

V is TRBV7-9 and J is TRBJ2-7; D call uncertain. V shed 10 bases and J shed 5 bases, with 27 bases lying between them. Germline V gene sequence: CDR1 SEHNR, CDR2 FQNEAQ (reference sequence). The CDR3 contains 16 residues. The chain's CDR3 is CATLNITARNRNEQYF. DNA for the CDR3: TGTGCCACACTTAATATTACGGCTAGGAATCGCAACGAGCAGTACTTC.

This clone was counted a single time. The CDR3 reads CASSPGWLNTEAFF. The CDR3 nucleotides read TGTGCCAGCAGCCCAGGGTGGCTAAACACTGAAGCTTTCTTT. The rearrangement links TRBV6-5 to TRBJ1-1; tentative D call: TRBD1 (5 bases). The CDR3 totals 14 residues. CDR1 is MNHEY and CDR2 is SVGAGI in the germline V gene. Deletions cut 6 bases from V and 2 bases from J, with 13 bases between.

V and J are TRBV9 and TRBJ2-2; D not certain. The CDR3 runs 13 residues. CDR1 SGDLS and CDR2 YYNGEE come from the germline V gene. V dropped 3 bases and J dropped 6 bases, with 9 bases sitting between them. The CDR3 region is CASSAAQSGELFF. In DNA form, the CDR3 reads TGTGCCAGCAGCGCCGCCCAATCCGGGGAGCTGTTTTTT.

V gene TRBV4-2 combines with J gene TRBJ2-1; D not certain. V lost 1 base and J lost 7, with 8 bases in between. Per the germline V gene, CDR1 is LGHNA and CDR2 is YNFKEQ. This CDR3 is built from 13 residues. DNA for the CDR3: TGTGCCAGCAGCCAAGCGGTAGGGAATGAGCAGTTCTTC. Translating gives CASSQAVGNEQFF.

The chain couples TRBV27 to TRBJ1-2, with D uncertain. The CDR3 covers 12 residues. V was shortened by 4 bases and J by 8 bases, with 11 bases between the two germline ends. CDR1 is MNHEY, CDR2 SMNVEV, per germline (reference sequence). CDR3 sequence (DNA): TGTGCCAGCAGTTCTAGGCTAGAGGGCTACACCTTC. This translates into CASSSRLEGYTF.

The chain employs TRBV27 and TRBJ2-6; D uncertain. The V end was cut by 2 bases, the J end by 0 bases, with 11 bases between. Germline lookup yields CDR1 MNHEY and CDR2 SMNVEV (reference sequence). The CDR3 has 17 residues. CDR3 residues: CASSLRQKSSGANVLTF. In nucleotides, the CDR3 is TGTGCCAGCAGTTTACGGCAGAAAAGCTCTGGGGCCAACGTCCTGACTTTC.

This clone was detected only once. DNA of the CDR3: TGTGCCAGCTCACTTGAGGGACTAGCCTACGAGCAGTACTTC. Translating gives CASSLEGLAYEQYF. J is TRBJ2-7 and V is TRBV18; 8 bases fit TRBD2. Germline-derived CDR1 and CDR2 are KGHSH and LQKENI. Losses at the gene ends were 4 bases for V and 2 bases for J; bases not matched to a gene: 4. The CDR3 sequence is 14 residues long.

This chain joins TRBV6-6 and TRBJ1-1; D gene ambiguous. V gave up 8 bases and J gave up 6 bases, with 13 bases separating them. From germline, CDR1 is MNHNY and CDR2 SVGAGI (reference sequence). This CDR3 is built from 12 residues. The CDR3, as DNA: TGTGCCAGCGAAGGAGACGAATCTGAAGCTTTCTTT. Translated: CASEGDESEAFF.

This chain links TRBV27 with TRBJ2-7, with a tentative D call TRBD1 (5 bases). The germline V gene encodes CDR1 MNHEY and CDR2 SMNVEV (reference sequence). The CDR3 is 15 amino acids. Deletions cut 5 bases from V and 5 bases from J, with 19 bases between. The DNA of the CDR3 is TGTGCCAGCAGTCCCCTGCTGGGGCCCTTTCACGAGCAGTACTTC. Translated, it gives CASSPLLGPFHEQYF.

The CDR3 sequence is CASSLEGRVGEKLFF. CDR3 sequence (DNA): TGTGCCAGCAGTTTGGAGGGGCGGGTCGGTGAAAAACTGTTTTTT. The chain uses TRBV6-5 and TRBJ1-4; D may be TRBD1 (5 bases). Germline CDR1 is MNHEY and CDR2 is SVGAGI. The V gene lost 4 bases and the J gene lost 7 bases, with 16 bases spanning the gap. The length of the CDR3 is 15 residues.

CDR3 nucleotides: TGTGCCAGTAGTATGGACAGCTTCTATGGCTACACCTTC. This sequence encodes CASSMDSFYGYTF. The gene calls are TRBV19 and TRBJ1-2; a weak D match, TRBD1 (6 bases). Trimming cost V 3 bases and J 4 bases, with 9 bases left between them. The CDR3 contains 13 residues. Germline assignment: CDR1 LNHDA and CDR2 SQIVND (reference sequence).

CDR3 in DNA: TGTGCCAGCAGCTTAATTGGTCGCCAGCCTGGCGGGGAGCTGTTTTTT. It translates to CASSLIGRQPGGELFF. The chain employs TRBV7-3 and TRBJ2-2, with D unresolved. The CDR3 is 16 amino acids. Germline-derived CDR1 and CDR2 are SGHTA and FQGTGA. The V end lost 1 base, the J end lost 7 bases, and 16 bases lay between the germline ends.

The V gene is TRBV5-8, the J gene TRBJ2-7, with D perhaps TRBD2 (5 bases). The germline gives CDR1 SGHTS, CDR2 YDEGEE. The V end was cut by 4 bases, the J end by 2 bases, with 7 bases between. This CDR3 is 12 amino acids long. The CDR3 bases are TGTGCCAGCAGCCCCGGGACCTACGAGCAGTACTTC. Protein sequence: CASSPGTYEQYF.

The chain carries TRBV14 and TRBJ2-7, with D possibly being TRBD1 or TRBD2 (5 bases each). Germline V gene sequence: CDR1 SGHDN, CDR2 FVKESK. Trimming took 2 bases from V and 3 from J, leaving 14 bases between them. There are 15 residues in the CDR3. The CDR3 DNA follows: TGTGCCAGCAGCCAAACATCGGGACCCCTCTACGAGCAGTACTTC. The encoded protein is CASSQTSGPLYEQYF.

The rearrangement uses TRBV6-1 and TRBJ1-1; D not resolved. V was cut by 5 bases and J by 4 bases, with 14 bases left in between. Germline V gene sequence: CDR1 MNHNS, CDR2 SASEGT. The CDR3 runs 14 residues. In DNA, the CDR3 is TGTGCCAGCAGTCTATTCGCTGCTGGCACTGAAGCTTTCTTT. The encoded protein is CASSLFAAGTEAFF.

The chain carries TRBV28 and TRBJ2-3, with TRBD2 matching over 9 bases. Per germline, CDR1 MDHEN and CDR2 SYDVKM. This CDR3 region has 17 residues. V shed 2 bases, J shed 2 bases, and the junction held 8 bases outside the gene matches. The CDR3 bases are TGTGCCAGCAGTTTAACGCCGCAGCGGGAGGACACAGATACGCAGTATTTT. Translating gives CASSLTPQREDTDTQYF.

This chain joins TRBV16 and TRBJ1-2, with D perhaps TRBD1 (5 bases). CDR1 and CDR2 from the germline V gene are KGHSY and FQNENV. The ends were cut back, 1 base at V and 4 bases at J, with 10 bases in the middle. The CDR3 extends over 14 amino acids. The CDR3 bases are TGTGCCAGCAGCCAATTGTGGCAGGGCTATGGCTACACCTTC. It is translated as CASSQLWQGYGYTF.

The chain employs TRBV15 and TRBJ2-6; perhaps TRBD2 as D (5 bases). The germline V and J ends were trimmed by 6 bases and 4 bases, with 13 bases remaining between them. The CDR3 spans 15 residues. Looked up from germline, CDR1 is LNHNV and CDR2 is YYDKDF (reference sequence). In nucleotides, the CDR3 is TGTGCCACCAGGTCAAGGGAGTCGGGGGCCAACGTCCTGACTTTC. This codes for CATRSRESGANVLTF.